The present entry profiles one T cell receptor (beta chain) with its context. The data were taken from a study of blood T cell repertoires in COVID-19. The overall study: Sites in the United States, Italy and Spain provided acute and convalescent COVID-19 samples.

Some clones are missing from TCRdb's copy, which holds only in-frame ones; the method was immunoSEQ multiplex PCR. The sample consists of roughly 20,000 clones, 79% of them appearing once. This CDR3 contains 17 residues. Trimming at V came to 0 bases and at J to 8 bases, leaving 13 bases not matched to a gene. Germline values: CDR1 SGHDN, CDR2 FVKESK. Sequences were obtained from peripheral blood. The TCR was taken from an elderly man with acute or convalescent COVID-19. This chain joins TRBV14 and TRBJ1-2; the match to TRBD1 covers 9 bases. CDR3 DNA sequence: TGTGCCAGCAGCCAAGATCGGGGGACAGGGTATCCTCGGGGCTACACCTTC. Its protein product is CASSQDRGTGYPRGYTF. Using reference TRBV14 and TRBJ1-2 for the parts outside the CDR3, the full variable domain is EAGVTQFPSHSVIEKGQTVTLRCDPISGHDNLYWYRRVMGKEIKFLLHFVKESKQDESGMPNNRFLAERTGGTYSTLKVQPAELEDSGVYFCASSQDRGTGYPRGYTFGSGTRLTVV.